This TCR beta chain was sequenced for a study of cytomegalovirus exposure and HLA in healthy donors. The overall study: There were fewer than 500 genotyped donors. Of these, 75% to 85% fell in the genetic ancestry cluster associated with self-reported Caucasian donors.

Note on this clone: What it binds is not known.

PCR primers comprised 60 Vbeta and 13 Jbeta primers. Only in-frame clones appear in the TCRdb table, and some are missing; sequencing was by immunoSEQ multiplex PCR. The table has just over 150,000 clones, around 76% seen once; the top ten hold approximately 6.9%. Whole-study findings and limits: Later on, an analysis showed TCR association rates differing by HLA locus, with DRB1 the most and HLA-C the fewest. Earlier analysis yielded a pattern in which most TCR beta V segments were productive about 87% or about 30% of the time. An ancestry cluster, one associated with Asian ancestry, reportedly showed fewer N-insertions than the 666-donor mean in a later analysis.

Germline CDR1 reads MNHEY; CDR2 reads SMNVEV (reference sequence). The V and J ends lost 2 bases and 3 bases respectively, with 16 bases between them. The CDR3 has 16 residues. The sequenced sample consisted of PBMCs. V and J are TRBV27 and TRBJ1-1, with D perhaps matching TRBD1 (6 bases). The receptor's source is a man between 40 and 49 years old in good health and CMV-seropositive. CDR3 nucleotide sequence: TGTGCCAGCAGTTTACGGTCAGGGGCTGGGCACACTGAAGCTTTCTTT. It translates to CASSLRSGAGHTEAFF.